This TCR beta chain is from a study of T cells after yellow fever vaccination. Germline CDR1 reads SGHNT; CDR2 reads YYREEE (reference sequence). This CDR3 comprises 14 residues. The germline V and J ends were trimmed by 0 bases and 5 bases, with 6 bases remaining between them. A universal primer site and UMIs were added as TCR cDNA was made by 5'RACE template switching. In TCRdb, the 5' RACE reads were re-called with MiXCR into one record per CDR3 protein. The sample lists under 200,000 distinct CDR3 sequences; around 7% were seen once. This clonotype occurred many times. V usage is TRBV5-4 and J usage is TRBJ1-6; D is unclear. This clonotype was sampled from a man aged 18 to 29 who received the YFV17D yellow fever vaccine. Sequencing used CD4+ T cells sorted from PBMCs, obtained about 5 days after the first yellow fever vaccination. The CDR3: CASSLDRDNSPLHF. CDR3 in DNA: TGTGCCAGCAGCTTGGATAGGGATAATTCACCCCTCCACTTT.